This T cell receptor beta chain was identified in a study of OX40 agonist ivuxolimab in advanced cancers. Study overall: Dose-escalation patients were diagnosed with hepatocellular carcinoma, melanoma, renal cell cancer or head and neck cancer. Two cutaneous melanoma patients and one hepatocellular carcinoma patient, three in all, had partial responses.

The study's findings and limits: At 0.1 to 3.0 mg/kg, CD4+ and CD8+ blood T cells expanded clonally by week 6. No antigen was identified for the clonally expanded peripheral T cells.

This clone was detected only a few times. Its cognate antigen is unknown. Repertoires were generated with immunoSEQ multiplex PCR, while TCRdb's copy carries only in-frame clones and drops some. The sample has 70,000 to 90,000 clones, 70% to 90% seen once; the top ten hold under 15%. The specimen was CD4+ or CD8+ T cells sorted from blood, collected in a trial of the OX40 agonist ivuxolimab. The clonotype comes from an adult with an advanced solid tumor such as melanoma, head and neck, liver or kidney cancer.

The CDR3 DNA sequence: TGTGCCAGCAGCTCTTTCGGGACAGGGGGCAACACCGGGGAGCTGTTTTTT. Translating it yields CASSSFGTGGNTGELFF. The V gene is TRBV5-4, the J gene TRBJ2-2, with TRBD1 matching over 12 bases. V was clipped by 3 bases and J by 2 bases; unmatched bases: 5. CDR1 is SGHNT and CDR2 is YYREEE in the germline V gene (reference sequence). This CDR3 contains 17 residues.